This T cell receptor (beta chain) was captured by sequencing in a study of CD8 T cells in ankylosing spondylitis. General study results and limits: Disease-linked clones were reportedly significantly enriched in matched ankylosing spondylitis synovial fluid. Prior work had noted some motif variants in reactive arthritis blood and synovial fluid.

With molecular barcodes, quantitative 5'-RACE was used to make the TCR beta libraries. TCRdb re-called the 5' RACE reads with MiXCR, one entry per CDR3 protein. This table has around 150,000 distinct CDR3 sequences, about 6.7% appearing once. Many counts were recorded for this clonotype. Its antigen remains unidentified. V dropped 3 bases and J dropped 5 bases, with 2 bases sitting between them. The V gene's germline CDR1 is ENHRY and CDR2 SYGVKD. The CDR3 covers 11 residues. This sequence originates from a female donor with ankylosing spondylitis or in good health (not recorded which). The genes are TRBV10-3 and TRBJ1-5, with D hard to call. Sequenced: blood, either unsorted or a sorted T cell fraction (not recorded which). CDR3 loop: CAISEDQPQHF. The CDR3 region has the DNA TGTGCCATCAGTGAAGATCAGCCCCAGCATTTT.